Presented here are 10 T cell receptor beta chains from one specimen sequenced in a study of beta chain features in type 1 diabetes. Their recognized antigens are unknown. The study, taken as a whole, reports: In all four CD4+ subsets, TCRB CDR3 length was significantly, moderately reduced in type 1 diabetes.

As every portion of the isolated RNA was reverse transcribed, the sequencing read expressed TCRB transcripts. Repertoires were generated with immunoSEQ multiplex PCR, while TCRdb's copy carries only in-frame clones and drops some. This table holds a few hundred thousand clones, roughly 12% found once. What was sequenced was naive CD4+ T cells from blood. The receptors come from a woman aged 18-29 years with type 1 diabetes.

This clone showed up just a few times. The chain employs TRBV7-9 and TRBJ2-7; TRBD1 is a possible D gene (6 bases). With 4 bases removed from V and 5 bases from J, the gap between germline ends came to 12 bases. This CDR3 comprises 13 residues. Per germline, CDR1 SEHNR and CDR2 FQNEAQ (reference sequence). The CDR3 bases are TGTGCCAGCAGCTCCGAACAGGGCCACGAGCAGTACTTC. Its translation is CASSSEQGHEQYF.

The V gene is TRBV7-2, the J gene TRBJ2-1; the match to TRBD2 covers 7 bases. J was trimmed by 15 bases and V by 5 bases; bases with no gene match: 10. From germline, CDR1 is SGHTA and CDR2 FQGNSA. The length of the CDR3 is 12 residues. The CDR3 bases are TGTGCCAGCAGCATCTCTAGCGGTGCTACGTTCTTC. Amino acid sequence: CASSISSGATFF.

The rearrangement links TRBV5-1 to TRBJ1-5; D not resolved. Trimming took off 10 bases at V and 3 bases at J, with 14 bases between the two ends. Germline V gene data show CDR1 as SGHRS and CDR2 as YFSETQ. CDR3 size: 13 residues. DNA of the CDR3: TGCGCCTCCCGGGAACCGACCAATCAGCCCCAGCATTTT. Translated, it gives CASREPTNQPQHF.

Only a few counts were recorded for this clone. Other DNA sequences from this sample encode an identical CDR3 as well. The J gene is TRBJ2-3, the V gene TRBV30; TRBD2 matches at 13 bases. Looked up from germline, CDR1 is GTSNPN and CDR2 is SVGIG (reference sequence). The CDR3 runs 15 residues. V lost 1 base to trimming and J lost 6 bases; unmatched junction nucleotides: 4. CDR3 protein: CAWSGTSGRADTQYF. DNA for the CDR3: TGTGCCTGGAGTGGGACTAGCGGGAGAGCCGATACGCAGTATTTT. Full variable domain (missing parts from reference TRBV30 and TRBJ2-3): SQTIHQWPATLVQPVGSPLSLECTVEGTSNPNLYWYRQAAGRGLQLLFYSVGIGQISSEVPQNLSASRPQDRQFILSSKKLLLSDSGFYLCAWSGTSGRADTQYFGPGTRLTVL.

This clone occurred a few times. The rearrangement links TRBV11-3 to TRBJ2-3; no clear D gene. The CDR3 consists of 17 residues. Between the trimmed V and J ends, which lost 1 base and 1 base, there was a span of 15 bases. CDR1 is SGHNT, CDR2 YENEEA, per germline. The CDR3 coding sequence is TGTGCCAGCAGCTTAGCCCTCGGCCAGGTGGGCACAGATACGCAGTATTTT. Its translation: CASSLALGQVGTDTQYF.

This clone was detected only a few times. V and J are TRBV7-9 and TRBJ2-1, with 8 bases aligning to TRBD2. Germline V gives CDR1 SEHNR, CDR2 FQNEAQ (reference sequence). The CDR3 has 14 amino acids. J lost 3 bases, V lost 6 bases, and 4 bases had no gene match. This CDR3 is CASRGLGSYNEQFF. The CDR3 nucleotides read TGTGCCAGCAGGGGACTAGGTAGCTACAATGAGCAGTTCTTC.

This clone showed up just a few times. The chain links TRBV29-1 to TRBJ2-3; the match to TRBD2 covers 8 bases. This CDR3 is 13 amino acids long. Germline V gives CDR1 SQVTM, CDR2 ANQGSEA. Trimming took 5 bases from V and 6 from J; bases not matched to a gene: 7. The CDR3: CSVLSGSRDTQYF. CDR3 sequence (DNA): TGCAGCGTTCTGAGCGGGAGTAGGGATACGCAGTATTTT.

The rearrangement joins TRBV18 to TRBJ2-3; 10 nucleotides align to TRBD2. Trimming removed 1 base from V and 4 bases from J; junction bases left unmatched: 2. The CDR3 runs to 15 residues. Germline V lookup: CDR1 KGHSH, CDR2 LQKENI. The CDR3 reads CASSPLAGGPDTQYF. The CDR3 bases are TGTGCCAGCTCACCACTAGCGGGGGGCCCAGATACGCAGTATTTT.

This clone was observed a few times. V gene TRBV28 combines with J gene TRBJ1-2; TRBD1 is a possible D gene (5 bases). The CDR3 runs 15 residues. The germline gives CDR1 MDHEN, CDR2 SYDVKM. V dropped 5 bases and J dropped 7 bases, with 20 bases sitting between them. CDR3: CASSPPGQSASGYTF. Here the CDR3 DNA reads TGTGCCAGCAGTCCCCCAGGGCAGTCCGCTTCTGGCTACACCTTC.

The CDR3 DNA reads as TGTGCCAGCAGCTTTGCTAGCGGGGGGATTGGGGAGACCCAGTACTTC. It specifies CASSFASGGIGETQYF. The chain recombines TRBV7-2 with TRBJ2-5; 11 bases fit TRBD2. This CDR3 is 16 amino acids long. V shed 3 bases and J 5 bases; nucleotides not matched to a gene: 8. Germline V gene sequence: CDR1 SGHTA, CDR2 FQGNSA.